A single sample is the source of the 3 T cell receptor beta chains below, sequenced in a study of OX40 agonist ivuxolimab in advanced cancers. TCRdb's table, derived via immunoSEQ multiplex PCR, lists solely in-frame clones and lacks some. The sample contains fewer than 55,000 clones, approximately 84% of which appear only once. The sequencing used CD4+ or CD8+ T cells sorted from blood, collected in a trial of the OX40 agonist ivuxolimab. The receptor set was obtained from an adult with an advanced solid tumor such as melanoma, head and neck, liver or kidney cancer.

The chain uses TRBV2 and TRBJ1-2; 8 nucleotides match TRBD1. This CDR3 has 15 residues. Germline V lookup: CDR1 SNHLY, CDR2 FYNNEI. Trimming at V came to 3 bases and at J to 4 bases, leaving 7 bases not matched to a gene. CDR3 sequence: CASSETGVLGYGYTF. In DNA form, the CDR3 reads TGTGCCAGCAGTGAGACAGGGGTTTTAGGCTATGGCTACACCTTC.

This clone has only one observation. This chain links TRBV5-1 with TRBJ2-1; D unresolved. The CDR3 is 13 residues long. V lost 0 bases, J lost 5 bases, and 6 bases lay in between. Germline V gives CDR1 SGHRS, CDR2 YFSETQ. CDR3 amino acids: CASSLAGNNEQFF. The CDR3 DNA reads TGCGCCAGCAGCTTGGCCGGAAACAATGAGCAGTTCTTC.

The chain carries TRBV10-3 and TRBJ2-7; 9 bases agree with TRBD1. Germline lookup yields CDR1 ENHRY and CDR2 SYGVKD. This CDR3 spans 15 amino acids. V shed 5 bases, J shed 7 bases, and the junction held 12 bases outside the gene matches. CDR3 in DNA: TGTGCCATCAGTTCAATCCCCACGACAGGGGGTGAGCAGTACTTC. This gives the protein CAISSIPTTGGEQYF.